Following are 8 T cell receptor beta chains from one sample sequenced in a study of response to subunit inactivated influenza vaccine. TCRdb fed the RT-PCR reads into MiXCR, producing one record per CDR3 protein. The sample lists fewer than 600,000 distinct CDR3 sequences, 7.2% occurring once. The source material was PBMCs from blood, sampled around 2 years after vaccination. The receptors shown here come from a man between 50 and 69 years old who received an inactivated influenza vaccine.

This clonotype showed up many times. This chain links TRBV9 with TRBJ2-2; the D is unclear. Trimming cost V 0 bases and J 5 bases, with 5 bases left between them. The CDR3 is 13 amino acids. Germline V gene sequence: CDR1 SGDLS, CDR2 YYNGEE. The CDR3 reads CASSVATTGELFF. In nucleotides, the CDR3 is TGTGCCAGCAGCGTAGCTACGACCGGGGAGCTGTTTTTT.

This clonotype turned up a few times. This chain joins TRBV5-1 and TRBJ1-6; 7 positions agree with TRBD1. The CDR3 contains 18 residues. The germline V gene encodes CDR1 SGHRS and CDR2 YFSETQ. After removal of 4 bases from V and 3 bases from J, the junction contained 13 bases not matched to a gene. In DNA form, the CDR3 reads TGCGCCAGCAGCGAGACACCGGGACAGAAGGGCTATAATTCACCCCTCCACTTT. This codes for CASSETPGQKGYNSPLHF.

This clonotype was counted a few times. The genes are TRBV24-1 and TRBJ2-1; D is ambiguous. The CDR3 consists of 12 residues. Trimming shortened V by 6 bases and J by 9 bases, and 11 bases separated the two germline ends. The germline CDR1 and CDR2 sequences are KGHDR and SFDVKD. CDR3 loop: CATSYESAEQFF. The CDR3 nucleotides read TGTGCCACCAGTTACGAGAGCGCTGAGCAGTTCTTC.

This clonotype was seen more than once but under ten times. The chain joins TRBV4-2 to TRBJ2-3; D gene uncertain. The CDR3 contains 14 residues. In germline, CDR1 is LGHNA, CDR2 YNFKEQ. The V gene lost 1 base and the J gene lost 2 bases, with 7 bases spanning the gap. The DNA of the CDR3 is TGTGCCAGCAGCCAAGTTGCCCACACAGATACGCAGTATTTT. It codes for CASSQVAHTDTQYF.

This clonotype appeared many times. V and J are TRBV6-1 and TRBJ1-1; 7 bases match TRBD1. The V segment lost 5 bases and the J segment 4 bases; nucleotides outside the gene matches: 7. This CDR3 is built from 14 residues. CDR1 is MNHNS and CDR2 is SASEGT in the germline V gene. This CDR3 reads CASSIPGQITEAFF. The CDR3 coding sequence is TGTGCCAGCAGTATCCCGGGACAGATCACTGAAGCTTTCTTT.

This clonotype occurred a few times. This CDR3 is CASRGAADTQYF. CDR3 nucleotide sequence: TGTGCCAGCAGGGGGGCTGCAGATACGCAGTATTTT. This rearrangement joins TRBV7-9 to TRBJ2-3; D perhaps matches TRBD1 (6 bases). Germline V gene lookup returns CDR1 SEHNR and CDR2 FQNEAQ (reference sequence). The CDR3 contains 12 residues. V was cut by 6 bases and J by 4 bases, with 8 bases left in between.

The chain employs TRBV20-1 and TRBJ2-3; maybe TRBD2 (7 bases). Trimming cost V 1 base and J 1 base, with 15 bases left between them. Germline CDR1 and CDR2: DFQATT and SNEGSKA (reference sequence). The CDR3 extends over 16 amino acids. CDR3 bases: TGCAGTGCTAGAGGGATGGGGGCGGGAGGCACAGATACGCAGTATTTT. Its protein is CSARGMGAGGTDTQYF.

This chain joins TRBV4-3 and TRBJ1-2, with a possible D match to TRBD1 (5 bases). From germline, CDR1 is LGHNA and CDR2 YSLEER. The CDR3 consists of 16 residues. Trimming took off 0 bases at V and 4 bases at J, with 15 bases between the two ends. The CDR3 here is CASSQDFMQGSYGYTF. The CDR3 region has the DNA TGCGCCAGCAGCCAAGATTTTATGCAGGGATCCTATGGCTACACCTTC.